The 2 T cell receptor beta chains presented below share a single source sample, sequenced in a study of cytomegalovirus exposure and HLA in healthy donors. TCRdb's table, derived via immunoSEQ multiplex PCR, lists solely in-frame clones and lacks some. The table lists around 69,000 clones, 96% of them singletons, with 4.5% to 5% in the top ten. Sequencing input: PBMCs. Receptors originate from a woman younger than 35 in good health and CMV-seropositive.

The V call is TRBV28, the J call TRBJ2-2; 7 bases align to TRBD1. The V gene's germline CDR1 is MDHEN and CDR2 SYDVKM. V shed 4 bases and J 6 bases; nucleotides not matched to a gene: 5. CDR3 length: 14 residues. CDR3 amino acids: CASSYSGGSGELFF. CDR3 in DNA: TGTGCCAGCAGTTACTCAGGGGGATCCGGGGAGCTGTTTTTT.

The chain joins TRBV11-2 to TRBJ2-5; 10 bases line up with TRBD2. The germline CDR1 and CDR2 sequences are SGHAT and FQNNGV. V shed 5 bases and J 2 bases; nucleotides not matched to a gene: 11. This CDR3 has 17 residues. The CDR3 loop reads CASSVGVTSGTQETQYF. For the CDR3, the DNA is TGTGCCAGCAGCGTAGGCGTCACTAGCGGGACACAAGAGACCCAGTACTTC. Filled out from reference TRBV11-2 and TRBJ2-5, the complete variable domain reads EAGVAQSPRYKIIEKRQSVAFWCNPISGHATLYWYQQILGQGPKLLIQFQNNGVVDDSQLPKDRFSAERLKGVDSTLKIQPAKLEDSAVYLCASSVGVTSGTQETQYFGPGTRLLVL.